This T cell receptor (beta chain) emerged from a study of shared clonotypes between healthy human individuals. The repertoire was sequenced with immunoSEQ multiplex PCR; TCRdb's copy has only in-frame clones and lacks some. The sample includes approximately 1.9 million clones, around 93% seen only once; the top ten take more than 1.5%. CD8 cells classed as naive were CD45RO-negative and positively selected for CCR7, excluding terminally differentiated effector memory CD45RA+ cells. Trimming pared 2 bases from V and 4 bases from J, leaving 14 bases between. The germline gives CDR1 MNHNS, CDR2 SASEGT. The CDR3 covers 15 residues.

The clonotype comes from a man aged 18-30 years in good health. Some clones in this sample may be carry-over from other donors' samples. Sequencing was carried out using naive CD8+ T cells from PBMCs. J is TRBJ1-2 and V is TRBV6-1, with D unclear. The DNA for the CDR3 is TGTGCCAGCAGTGAACTTAAGGGCCCCCCCTATGGCTACACCTTC. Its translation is CASSELKGPPYGYTF.